The rows below give T cell receptor beta chains drawn from one sample of a study of T cell responses to AZD1222 COVID-19 vaccine. The repertoire was sequenced with immunoSEQ multiplex PCR; TCRdb's copy has only in-frame clones and lacks some. The sample contains about 60,000 clones, roughly 85% of which appear only once. The sequencing used peripheral blood, collected on day 0 of AZD1222 vaccination. Receptors originate from an adult in good health. The CDR3 runs from the conserved cysteine through the conserved F or W. The D gene is left open where the match is weak.

d_gene | j_gene | v_gene | CDR3aa
NA | TRBJ2-4 | TRBV4-1 | CASSQGDLTGAAKNIQYF
TRBD1 | TRBJ1-1 | TRBV7-8 | CASSLETGFYTEAFF
NA | TRBJ2-7 | TRBV25-1 | CASRGQLTYEQYF
NA | TRBJ2-7 | TRBV2 | CASRLAESSYEQYF
NA | TRBJ2-7 | TRBV6-5 | CASRWQGGYEQYF
NA | TRBJ1-6 | TRBV27 | CASSLISGTNSPLHF
NA | TRBJ1-6 | TRBV27 | CASSLLLGDNSPLHF
TRBD2 | TRBJ2-3 | TRBV2 | CARDGTSGGTDTQYF
NA | TRBJ1-3 | TRBV6-5 | CASSYSVRAGNTIYF
NA | TRBJ1-2 | TRBV11-2 | CASSLAVGGGYTF
NA | TRBJ1-5 | TRBV13 | CASSLGNQPQHF
NA | TRBJ2-2 | TRBV18 | CASSRQNTGELFF
NA | TRBJ1-2 | TRBV18 | CASSPPTESYGYTF
NA | TRBJ2-2 | TRBV7-3 | CASSFKSAGELFF
NA | TRBJ1-5 | TRBV28 | CASSLFTASNQPQHF
TRBD1 | TRBJ1-1 | TRBV5-1 | CASSLDPGQVNTEAFF
NA | TRBJ1-3 | TRBV15 | CATSREPDTIRNTIYF
NA | TRBJ1-6 | TRBV2 | CASSLRGSYNSPLHF
TRBD2 | TRBJ2-2 | TRBV9 | CASSVLAGPNTGELFF
TRBD2 | TRBJ2-5 | TRBV7-9 | CASSSPASGGSATQYF
TRBD2 | TRBJ2-1 | TRBV28 | CASLRASGNEQFF
NA | TRBJ2-7 | TRBV25-1 | CASGILGRPYEQYF
TRBD2 | TRBJ2-3 | TRBV9 | CASSVATQRGTSTDTQYF
NA | TRBJ2-1 | TRBV5-1 | CASSSQPKLRTNEQFF
TRBD1 | TRBJ1-5 | TRBV18 | CASSPGQGSQPQHF
TRBD1 | TRBJ1-2 | TRBV2 | CASRGGQGYGYTF
NA | TRBJ2-1 | TRBV7-3 | CASSLTKGLGNEQFF
NA | TRBJ1-4 | TRBV2 | CASRKTVPEKLFF
NA | TRBJ1-1 | TRBV6-5 | CASSSKAYTEAFF
NA | TRBJ1-1 | TRBV4-2 | CASSQDRTEAFF
NA | TRBJ1-1 | TRBV30 | CAWSRSDTEAFF
NA | TRBJ1-2 | TRBV9 | CASSYFSGTSGVVYGYTF
TRBD1 | TRBJ2-2 | TRBV18 | CAATGGVKTGELFF
NA | TRBJ1-2 | TRBV18 | CASSPFVDHYGYTF
NA | TRBJ1-6 | TRBV6-5 | CASSYSSTGAGSPLHF
NA | TRBJ1-1 | TRBV28 | CASQIGYTEAFF
NA | TRBJ2-2 | TRBV27 | CASSLWGTAGELFF
NA | TRBJ1-4 | TRBV19 | CASRRGLTNEKLFF
TRBD2 | TRBJ2-1 | TRBV7-3 | CASSLTPGRVGGEFF
NA | TRBJ2-4 | TRBV5-1 | CASSPELAKNIQYF
NA | TRBJ2-2 | TRBV5-4 | CASSLGGPVGAGELFF